The TCR beta chain under discussion was sequenced for a study of blood T cell repertoires in COVID-19 (dated by TCRdb to between 2020 and 2021). Concerning the study at large: Samples covering the acute and convalescent phases of COVID-19 were provided by collaborators in the United States, Italy and Spain. The dataset comprised deeply sampled blood TCRbeta repertoires from subjects exposed to, actively infected with, or recovered from COVID-19. Nearly every sample came with metadata listing a de-identified subject ID, COVID-19 status, age in years and sex. A freely available public database, intended as a resource for researchers studying the immune response to SARS-CoV-2, is where the repertoires were released. HLA class I and class II types, where available, came from metadata supplied by the sample provider rather than from assay-based typing. The material from the prospective study consisted of cDNA or gDNA derived from T cells, B-cell-depleted T cells, or PBMCs. The samples were drawn from the first 160 participants of the ongoing ImmuneRACE study and from about 1,200 subjects provided by 6 global collaborators. The paper as a whole reports these results and caveats: Clinical and demographic metadata were provided uncurated, with the amount varying by source and participant.

The immunoSEQ Assay, a bias-controlled multiplex PCR, was used to amplify TCRbeta CDR3 regions from genomic DNA. As for the original processing: The number of nucleated cells in each sample was estimated by amplification of reference gene primers within the assay. To quantify the absolute abundance of each unique TCRbeta CDR3 rearrangement, sequence reads were collapsed and filtered. For each sample, productive Simpson clonality was calculated as the square root of Simpson's diversity index over productive rearrangements. TCRdb holds this immuneACCESS table with in-frame rearrangements only. Some clones are missing; in checked studies, unresolved V genes explain under half, and the rest has no known cause. V and J calls and clone size are as listed in that table; D and trimming were resolved from the DNA. The sample contains about 39,000 clones, about 85% of them found a single time. Less than 4.5% of the sample lies in the top ten.

Each collaborating institution followed its own protocols to collect whole blood in K2EDTA tubes. For TCRbeta analysis, collaborators shipped samples as frozen whole blood, isolated PBMCs, or DNA extracted from either of those sample types. Of note for this clone: It has no known antigen specificity. The sample holds no much larger clone one base away, and base qualities are not on file.

The CDR3 covers 13 residues, taking in both the cysteine and the phenylalanine. Only CDR3 DNA is held: 39 bases, read in frame from base 1. V is cut back by 6 bases and J by 8 bases, with 7 bases in the junction unmatched. The germline V gene sets CDR1 to MDHEN and CDR2 to SYDVKM. The sequence joins TRBV28 to TRBJ1-2, with TRBD1 matching 9 junction bases. The material sequenced was peripheral blood. This receptor was taken from a man aged 60 to 69 with acute or convalescent COVID-19. The nucleotides read TGTGCCAGCAGGACGCCCGGGACAGGGGGCTACACCTTC. Its protein product is CASRTPGTGGYTF.